Listed below are T cell receptor beta chains from one sample, sequenced in a study of blood T cell repertoires in COVID-19. Data came from immunoSEQ multiplex PCR; TCRdb stores just in-frame clones and leaves some out. Of some 510,000 clones listed, roughly 90% were seen once; the top ten hold approximately 1.8%. The sequenced sample consisted of PBMCs or T cells enriched from blood (not recorded which). Source of these receptors: a woman in her thirties or forties who had recovered from COVID-19. Each CDR3 is given with its conserved first and last residue. Fields, in order: J gene, CDR3 length, V gene, clone size, CDR3 protein. Clone size appears in some rows only: once, few, many, or a class for an expanded clone.

>TRBJ2-3|16|TRBV19|few
CASSRRQGVSADTQYF
>TRBJ1-2|13|TRBV24-1|.
CATSAGRNYGYTF
>TRBJ2-7|12|TRBV6-2/TRBV6-3|.
CASSNRGSEQYF
>TRBJ2-6|17|TRBV27|.
CASGALDTSSGANVLTF
>TRBJ2-7|17|TRBV4-1|.
CASSHVRDSPRPYEQYF
>TRBJ2-1|16|TRBV27|.
CASSFTSGSSYNEQFF
>TRBJ2-3|17|TRBV5-4|.
CASSLAKGSRSTDTQYF
>TRBJ2-5|13|TRBV19|once
CASTTPGGETQYF
>TRBJ1-3|13|TRBV12-3/TRBV12-4|.
CASSYGQGNTIYF
>TRBJ1-6|15|TRBV6-5|once
CASSSQGTRNSPLHF
>TRBJ1-5|14|TRBV5-1|.
CASSPDRGNQPQHF
>TRBJ2-1|14|TRBV10-2|.
CASSPSGRLHEQFF
>TRBJ1-2|12|TRBV24-1|.
CATSATGYGYTF
>TRBJ1-1|14|TRBV29-1|.
CSVGFAVMNAEAFF
>TRBJ2-3|15|TRBV24-1|.
CATSDRTGGIDTQYF
>TRBJ2-3|17|TRBV19|.
CASSIDGLGLSGDTQYF
>TRBJ1-2|14|TRBV9|.
CASSVGSENYGYTF
>TRBJ2-7|14|TRBV18|once
CASSPLVRTDEQYF
>TRBJ2-7|16|TRBV5-6|.
CASRTRGTGASYEQYF
>TRBJ1-1|15|TRBV20-1|.
CSASSPDRGGTEAFF
>TRBJ1-6|17|TRBV3-1/TRBV3-2|.
CASSQDGRRDTNSPLHF
>TRBJ2-2|16|TRBV7-2|once
CASSKGLAGVSGELFF
>TRBJ1-6|14|TRBV28|.
CASSYARGYSPLHF
>TRBJ2-1|16|TRBV7-9|.
CASSLGLAGGLSEQFF
>TRBJ1-5|15|TRBV19|.
CASNRNRGSNQPQHF
>TRBJ1-2|15|TRBV9|.
CASSVEGAAASGYTF
>TRBJ1-5|14|TRBV7-8|once
CASSQWTGTYAQHF
>TRBJ1-6|16|TRBV6-5|.
CASSYSRGADNSPLHF
>TRBJ1-1|13|TRBV29-1|.
CSVEGQGSTEAFF
>TRBJ1-1|13|TRBV6-5|.
CASSRISGTEAFF
>TRBJ2-4|14|TRBV19|.
CASSIGTGGNIQYF
>TRBJ1-1|14|TRBV5-1|medium-sized
CASSLGQGIAEAFF
>TRBJ1-5|13|TRBV7-9|few
CASRGGGDQPQHF
>TRBJ2-7|12|TRBV10-3|few
CAIGAGTYEQYF